These 27 T cell receptor beta chains were sequenced from one sample in a study of radiation and T cells in renal cell carcinoma. Documented treatment: treatment-naive control, cytoreductive nephrectomy. TCRdb keeps only in-frame clones here, not all; method: immunoSEQ multiplex PCR. The sample contains approximately 16,000 clones, 58% of which appear only once. The material sequenced was tumor tissue, taken from a patient whose treatment was nephrectomy without radiotherapy. The receptors derive from a man between 35 and 55 years old with renal cell carcinoma.

Judged by abundance, this clone is medium-sized (0.01 to 0.1%). The chain uses TRBV4-2 and TRBJ1-3, with a weak D call TRBD1 (5 bases). The V gene lost 4 bases and the J gene lost 2 bases, with 9 bases spanning the gap. Looked up from germline, CDR1 is LGHNA and CDR2 is YNFKEQ. This CDR3 spans 14 amino acids. This CDR3 is CASSPSGAGNTIYF. The CDR3 DNA reads as TGTGCCAGCAGCCCATCGGGGGCTGGAAACACCATATATTTT.

The CDR3 protein is CASSLFPAYEQYF. The CDR3 nucleotides are TGCGCCAGCAGCTTGTTCCCCGCCTACGAGCAGTACTTC. This chain joins TRBV5-1 and TRBJ2-7; D gene uncertain. The CDR3 runs 13 residues. Trimming took 1 base from V and 2 from J, leaving 7 bases between them. Germline-derived CDR1 and CDR2 are SGHRS and YFSETQ.

The genes are TRBV10-3 and TRBJ1-2, with 11 bases matching TRBD1. Germline V lookup: CDR1 ENHRY, CDR2 SYGVKD. This CDR3 spans 16 amino acids. With 7 bases clipped from V and 8 bases from J, the junction kept 15 bases outside the gene matches. The CDR3 sequence is CAINQGGQGGLEGYTF. In DNA, the CDR3 is TGTGCCATCAACCAAGGGGGACAGGGGGGTCTGGAGGGCTACACCTTC.

This sequence joins TRBV10-3 and TRBJ1-2; possible D gene TRBD1, 6 bases. Between the trimmed V and J ends, which lost 10 bases and 8 bases, there was a span of 11 bases. The CDR3 is 10 residues long. Germline V gene lookup returns CDR1 ENHRY and CDR2 SYGVKD. CDR3 protein: CATQGYGYTF. The CDR3, as DNA: TGTGCCACCCAGGGGTACGGCTACACCTTC.

This chain uses TRBV2 with TRBJ1-6; D might be TRBD1 (6 bases). Trimming removed 2 bases at V and 10 bases at J, with 15 bases between. Germline V lookup: CDR1 SNHLY, CDR2 FYNNEI. The CDR3 is 15 residues long. The CDR3 loop reads CASSENWGGGSPLHF. CDR3 bases: TGTGCCAGCAGTGAAAATTGGGGGGGCGGATCACCCCTCCACTTT.

V gene TRBV14 combines with J gene TRBJ1-2, with 8 bases fitting TRBD1. V gave up 4 bases and J gave up 3 bases; unmatched junction bases: 10. CDR3 length: 16 residues. Germline V CDR1 and CDR2: SGHDN, FVKESK. The CDR3: CASSRHRSGGDYGYTF. The CDR3 DNA sequence: TGTGCCAGCAGCCGACACAGGTCAGGGGGCGACTATGGCTACACCTTC.

The chain couples TRBV11-2 to TRBJ2-5; D may be TRBD1 (5 bases). The CDR3 loop spans 14 amino acids. The V and J ends lost 4 bases and 4 bases respectively, with 13 bases between them. Germline CDR1 SGHAT, CDR2 FQNNGV. CDR3 sequence (DNA): TGTGCCAGCAGCTCCATGCAAAGGGGAGAGACCCAGTACTTC. It translates to CASSSMQRGETQYF.

The V call is TRBV7-8, the J call TRBJ1-6; 12 bases are a match to TRBD1. CDR1 is SGHVS, CDR2 FQNEAQ, per germline. V shed 5 bases, J shed 10 bases, and the junction held 6 bases outside the gene matches. CDR3 length equals 15 residues. The CDR3 DNA reads as TGTGCCAGCAGCCTGGGGACAGGGGGCGCATCACCCCTCCACTTT. Amino acid sequence: CASSLGTGGASPLHF.

The genes are TRBV6-5 and TRBJ1-3; possibly TRBD1 for D (6 bases). The CDR3 length is 14 residues. V was clipped by 7 bases and J by 9 bases, with 19 bases between them. Germline V gene data show CDR1 as MNHEY and CDR2 as SVGAGI. The CDR3 bases are TGTGCCAGCACGCCTAGGGGGGGCGGGGGCACCATATATTTT. Protein sequence: CASTPRGGGGTIYF.

This clone appeared a few times. The CDR3 region has the DNA TGTGCCGCCTCCGGCAAGGGGGAGACTAACTATGGCTACACCTTC. Its translation is CAASGKGETNYGYTF. The chain is built from TRBV6-5 and TRBJ1-2; tentative D call: TRBD1 (6 bases). There are 15 residues in the CDR3. V was pared by 11 bases and J by 0 bases, with 19 bases between. Germline CDR1 MNHEY, CDR2 SVGAGI.

CDR3 in amino acids: CASSPAGNTIYF. The CDR3 DNA reads TGTGCCAGCAGCCCAGCAGGAAACACCATATATTTT. J is TRBJ1-3 and V is TRBV13, with no clear D. Germline CDR1 and CDR2: PRHDT and FYEKMQ (reference sequence). CDR3 length: 12 residues. V lost 5 bases to trimming and J lost 4 bases, with 6 bases between them.

The V gene is TRBV15, the J gene TRBJ1-4; the D gene is possibly TRBD1 (5 bases). CDR3 length: 15 amino acids. V was shortened by 0 bases and J by 8 bases, with 13 bases between the two germline ends. Looked up from germline, CDR1 is LNHNV and CDR2 is YYDKDF (reference sequence). The CDR3 DNA sequence: TGTGCCACCAGCAGAGATTTTGCGAGGGGCGAAAAACTGTTTTTT. Protein: CATSRDFARGEKLFF.

The rearrangement links TRBV10-3 to TRBJ1-3, with 7 bases identical to TRBD1. This CDR3 contains 15 residues. CDR1 is ENHRY and CDR2 is SYGVKD in the germline V gene. The trim removed 10 bases at V and 4 bases at J, leaving 13 bases unmatched. CDR3 sequence reads: CATEPQGVEGNTIYF. The CDR3 bases are TGTGCCACCGAACCGCAGGGGGTAGAAGGAAACACCATATATTTT.

The chain couples TRBV2 to TRBJ2-1; tentative D call: TRBD2 (5 bases). CDR3 length equals 13 residues. CDR1 and CDR2 (germline): SNHLY, FYNNEI. Trimming stripped 4 bases from V and 6 bases from J, with 10 bases between. The CDR3 here is CASSGVEGNEQFF. The CDR3, as DNA: TGTGCCAGCAGTGGGGTCGAGGGCAATGAGCAGTTCTTC.

The sample holds a few counts of this clone. CDR3 sequence (DNA): TGCGCCAGCAGCTTACCTAATGAAAAACTGTTTTTT. It codes for CASSLPNEKLFF. This chain uses TRBV5-1 with TRBJ1-4; D is unresolved. Per germline, CDR1 SGHRS and CDR2 YFSETQ. V was trimmed by 2 bases and J by 3 bases, leaving 2 bases between them. The CDR3 length is 12 residues.

In nucleotides, the CDR3 is TGTGCCAGTAGTATCTCCTCGAGGGGGGGGGCTGCAGATACGCAGTATTTT. It codes for CASSISSRGGAADTQYF. The chain has TRBV19 and TRBJ2-3; TRBD2 is a possible D gene (7 bases). CDR1 and CDR2 from the germline V gene are LNHDA and SQIVND (reference sequence). The CDR3 contains 17 residues. V was shortened by 3 bases and J by 4 bases, with 20 bases between the two germline ends. Together with reference TRBV19 and TRBJ2-3, the CDR3 gives the full variable domain: DGGITQSPKYLFRKEGQNVTLSCEQNLNHDAMYWYRQDPGQGLRLIYYSQIVNDFQKGDIAEGYSVSREKKESFPLTVTSAQKNPTAFYLCASSISSRGGAADTQYFGPGTRLTVL.

The J gene is TRBJ2-5, the V gene TRBV28; 7 bases match TRBD2. CDR1 MDHEN and CDR2 SYDVKM come from the germline V gene. V lost 5 bases, J lost 2 bases, and 8 bases stayed unmatched. CDR3 size: 15 residues. CDR3 sequence (DNA): TGTGCCAGCAGTCCTCGTACGCGGGGGCAAGAGACCCAGTACTTC. Encoded protein: CASSPRTRGQETQYF.

As DNA, the CDR3 is TGTGCCAGCAGCGTAGTCGCAGGGGAATCCGGGGAGCTGTTTTTT. Translating gives CASSVVAGESGELFF. The chain uses TRBV9 and TRBJ2-2; D possibly corresponds to TRBD1 (6 bases). The length of the CDR3 is 15 residues. V was cut by 0 bases and J by 6 bases, with 12 bases left in between. Germline CDR1 SGDLS, CDR2 YYNGEE.

This clone turned up a few times. The V gene is TRBV5-1, the J gene TRBJ2-1; 13 bases are a match to TRBD2. From germline, CDR1 is SGHRS and CDR2 YFSETQ. The CDR3 consists of 16 residues. With V trimmed by 2 bases and J by 6 bases, 5 bases remained unmatched. The CDR3, as DNA: TGCGCCAGCAGCTTTACTAGCGGGGGGGCATCCAATGAGCAGTTCTTC. This sequence encodes CASSFTSGGASNEQFF.

The chain combines TRBV25-1 with TRBJ1-2, with 10 bases aligning to TRBD1. CDR3 length: 16 amino acids. With V trimmed by 8 bases and J by 8 bases, 17 bases remained unmatched. Per germline, CDR1 MGHDK and CDR2 SYGVNS. The CDR3 region has the DNA TGTGCCAGCCGGCCCTCCGACAGGGGGCGGGTGGGAGGCTACACCTTC. This encodes CASRPSDRGRVGGYTF.

The chain couples TRBV28 to TRBJ1-1; possibly TRBD1 for D (6 bases). V was cut by 4 bases and J by 0 bases, with 12 bases left in between. The CDR3 is 15 residues long. Germline values: CDR1 MDHEN, CDR2 SYDVKM. CDR3 loop: CASSSEGGMNTEAFF. In DNA form, the CDR3 reads TGTGCCAGCAGTTCCGAGGGGGGAATGAACACTGAAGCTTTCTTT.

The rearrangement uses TRBV28 and TRBJ2-7, with D maybe TRBD2 (6 bases). In germline, CDR1 is MDHEN, CDR2 SYDVKM. Trimming removed 5 bases from V and 2 bases from J, with 13 bases in between. The CDR3 is 14 residues long. The CDR3 coding sequence is TGTGCCAGCAGTGCACCGGGAGCCACCTACGAGCAGTACTTC. This gives the protein CASSAPGATYEQYF.

The chain couples TRBV14 to TRBJ1-2, with a possible D match to TRBD1 (5 bases). In germline, CDR1 is SGHDN, CDR2 FVKESK. V lost 0 bases to trimming and J lost 4 bases, with 12 bases between them. The CDR3 runs to 15 residues. This chain's CDR3 is CASSQDARGAYGYTF. CDR3 DNA: TGTGCCAGCAGCCAAGATGCGAGGGGCGCCTATGGCTACACCTTC.

The J gene is TRBJ1-1, the V gene TRBV6-1, with a tentative D call TRBD1 (6 bases). Trimming removed 7 bases from V and 5 bases from J, with 20 bases in between. Germline V lookup: CDR1 MNHNS, CDR2 SASEGT. The CDR3 sequence is 15 residues long. CDR3 DNA: TGTGCCAGCACTCAAGGGGGGGCGTGGGAGACTGAAGCTTTCTTT. Its protein is CASTQGGAWETEAFF.

CDR3 nucleotides: TGTGCCAGCAGGTTACGGGACCAAAACAATGAGCAGTTCTTC. The encoded protein is CASRLRDQNNEQFF. The chain couples TRBV5-4 to TRBJ2-1, with D perhaps given as TRBD1 or TRBD2 (5 bases each). CDR1 is SGHNT and CDR2 is YYREEE in the germline V gene (reference sequence). There are 14 residues in the CDR3. Between the trimmed V and J ends, which lost 5 bases and 5 bases, there was a span of 14 bases.

The chain is built from TRBV4-1 and TRBJ1-2; D perhaps matches TRBD1 (5 bases). This CDR3 is built from 15 residues. Trimming cost V 1 base and J 2 bases, with 11 bases left between them. CDR1 and CDR2 (germline): MGHRA, YSYEKL. The CDR3 region is CASSQVAGSNYGYTF. CDR3 coding DNA: TGCGCCAGCAGCCAAGTCGCAGGGTCGAACTATGGCTACACCTTC.

The chain carries TRBV7-9 and TRBJ1-2; TRBD1 might be the D (5 bases). V lost 1 base to trimming and J lost 3 bases, with 15 bases between them. This CDR3 has 16 residues. Germline V lookup: CDR1 SEHNR, CDR2 FQNEAQ (reference sequence). CDR3 loop: CASSLGPGGLDYGYTF. As DNA, the CDR3 is TGTGCCAGCAGCTTAGGTCCGGGGGGACTTGACTATGGCTACACCTTC.